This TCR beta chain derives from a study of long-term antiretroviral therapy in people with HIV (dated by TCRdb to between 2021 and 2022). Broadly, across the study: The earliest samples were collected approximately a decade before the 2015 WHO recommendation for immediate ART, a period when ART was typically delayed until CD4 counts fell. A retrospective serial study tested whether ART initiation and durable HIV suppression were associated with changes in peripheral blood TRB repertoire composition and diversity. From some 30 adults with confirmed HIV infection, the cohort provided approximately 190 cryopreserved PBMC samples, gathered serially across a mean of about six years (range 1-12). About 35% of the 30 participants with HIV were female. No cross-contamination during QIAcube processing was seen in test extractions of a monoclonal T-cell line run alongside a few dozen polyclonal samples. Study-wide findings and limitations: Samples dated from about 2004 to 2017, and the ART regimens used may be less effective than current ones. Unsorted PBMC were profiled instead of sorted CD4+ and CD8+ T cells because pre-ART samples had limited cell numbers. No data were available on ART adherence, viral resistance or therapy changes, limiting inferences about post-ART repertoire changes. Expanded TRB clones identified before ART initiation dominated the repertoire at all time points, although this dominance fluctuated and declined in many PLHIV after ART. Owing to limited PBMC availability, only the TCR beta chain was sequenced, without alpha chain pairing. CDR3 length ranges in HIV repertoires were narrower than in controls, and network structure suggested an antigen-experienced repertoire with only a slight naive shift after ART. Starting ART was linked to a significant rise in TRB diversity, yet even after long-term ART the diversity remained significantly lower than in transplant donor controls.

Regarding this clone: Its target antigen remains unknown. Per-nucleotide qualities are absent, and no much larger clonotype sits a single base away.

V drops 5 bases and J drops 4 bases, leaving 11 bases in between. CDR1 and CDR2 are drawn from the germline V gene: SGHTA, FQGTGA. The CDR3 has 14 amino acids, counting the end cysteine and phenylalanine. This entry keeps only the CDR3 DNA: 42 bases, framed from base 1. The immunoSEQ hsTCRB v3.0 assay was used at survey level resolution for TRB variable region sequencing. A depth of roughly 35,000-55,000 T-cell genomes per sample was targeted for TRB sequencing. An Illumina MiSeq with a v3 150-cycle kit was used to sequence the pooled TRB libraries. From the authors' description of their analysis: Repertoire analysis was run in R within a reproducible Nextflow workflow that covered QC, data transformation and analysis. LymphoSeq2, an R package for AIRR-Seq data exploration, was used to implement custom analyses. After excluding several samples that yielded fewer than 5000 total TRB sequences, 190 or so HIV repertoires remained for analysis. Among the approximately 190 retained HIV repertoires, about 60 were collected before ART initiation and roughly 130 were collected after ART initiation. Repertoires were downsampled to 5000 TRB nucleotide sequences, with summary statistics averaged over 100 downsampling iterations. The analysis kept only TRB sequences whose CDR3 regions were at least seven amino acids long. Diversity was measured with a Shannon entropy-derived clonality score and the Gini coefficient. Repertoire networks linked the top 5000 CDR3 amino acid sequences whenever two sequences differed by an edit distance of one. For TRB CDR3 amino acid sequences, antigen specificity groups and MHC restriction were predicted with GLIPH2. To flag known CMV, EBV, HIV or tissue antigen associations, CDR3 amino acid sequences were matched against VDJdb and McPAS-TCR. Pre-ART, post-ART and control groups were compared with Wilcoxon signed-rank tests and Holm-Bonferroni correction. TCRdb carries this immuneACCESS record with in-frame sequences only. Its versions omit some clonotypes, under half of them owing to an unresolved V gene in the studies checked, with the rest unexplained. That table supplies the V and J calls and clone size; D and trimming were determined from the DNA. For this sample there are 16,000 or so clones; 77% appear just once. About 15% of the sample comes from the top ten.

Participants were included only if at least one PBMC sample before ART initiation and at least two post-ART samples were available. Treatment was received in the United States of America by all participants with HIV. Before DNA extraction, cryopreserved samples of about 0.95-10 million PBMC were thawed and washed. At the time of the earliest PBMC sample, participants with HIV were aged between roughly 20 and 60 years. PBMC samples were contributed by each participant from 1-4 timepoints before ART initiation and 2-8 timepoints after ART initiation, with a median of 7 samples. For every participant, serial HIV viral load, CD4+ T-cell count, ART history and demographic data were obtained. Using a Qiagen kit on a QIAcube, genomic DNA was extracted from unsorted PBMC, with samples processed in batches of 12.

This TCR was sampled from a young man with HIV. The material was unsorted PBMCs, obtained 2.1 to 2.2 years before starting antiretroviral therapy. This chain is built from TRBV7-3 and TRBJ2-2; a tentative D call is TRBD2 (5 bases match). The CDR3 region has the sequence CASSQGLSTGELFF. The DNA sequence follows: TGTGCCAGCAGCCAAGGACTCTCCACCGGGGAGCTGTTTTTT.